Each of the 9 T cell receptor beta chains below was sequenced from the same sample in a study of cytomegalovirus exposure and HLA in healthy donors. PCR was performed using 60 Vbeta and 13 Jbeta primers. Generated by immunoSEQ multiplex PCR, the TCRdb table keeps only in-frame clones and is missing some. Altogether around 140,000 clones are present, about four fifths being singletons, with the ten largest covering about 1%. Sequenced sample: PBMCs. Receptors were obtained from a male donor in good health and CMV-seronegative.

The J gene is TRBJ1-1, the V gene TRBV7-9; D possibly corresponds to TRBD1 (5 bases). The V gene lost 5 bases and the J gene lost 9 bases, with 19 bases spanning the gap. This CDR3 is built from 14 residues. Germline V CDR1 and CDR2: SEHNR, FQNEAQ (reference sequence). The CDR3 sequence: CASSLSDSKGKAFF. The CDR3 coding sequence is TGTGCCAGCAGCCTTTCGGATAGTAAGGGGAAAGCTTTCTTT.

The J gene is TRBJ1-2, the V gene TRBV6-5, with TRBD1 as a possible D gene (5 bases). V lost 7 bases, J lost 2 bases, and 14 bases lay in between. The CDR3 loop spans 14 amino acids. Per the germline V gene, CDR1 is MNHEY and CDR2 is SVGAGI. CDR3 DNA sequence: TGTGCCAGCATTGTCTACAGGCCCAACTATGGCTACACCTTC. Translating it yields CASIVYRPNYGYTF.

This clone showed up just a few times. The V call is TRBV5-1, the J call TRBJ2-7; D is possibly TRBD1 (5 bases). The V gene's germline CDR1 is SGHRS and CDR2 YFSETQ. CDR3 length: 14 residues. The V end was cut by 7 bases, the J end by 7 bases, with 21 bases between. In nucleotides, the CDR3 is TGCGCCAGCCGCCGACTTGGGGCGGATACGGAGCAGTACTTC. Residues: CASRRLGADTEQYF.

The chain uses TRBV30 and TRBJ1-1; TRBD1 is a possible D gene (6 bases). The CDR3 has 13 residues. V lost 2 bases and J 0 bases, leaving 7 bases between the germline ends. Germline lookup yields CDR1 GTSNPN and CDR2 SVGIG (reference sequence). CDR3 sequence (DNA): TGTGCCTGGAGTAACAGGGTGAACACTGAAGCTTTCTTT. It specifies CAWSNRVNTEAFF.

As to this clone: Compared with germline, one end of the junction differs, possibly owing to a read error. The rearrangement links TRBV7-9 to TRBJ2-7; no firm D call. Germline CDR1 reads SEHNR; CDR2 reads FQNEAQ (reference sequence). The CDR3 consists of 15 residues. CDR3 sequence (DNA): TGTTCCAGCAGCTTAGCATGGCACAGAAGCTACGAGCAGTACTTC. Its translation: CSSSLAWHRSYEQYF.

J is TRBJ1-6 and V is TRBV7-2; D may be TRBD1 (5 bases). The CDR3 is made up of 13 amino acids. CDR1 and CDR2 (germline): SGHTA, FQGNSA. V was pared by 5 bases and J by 7 bases, with 9 bases between. The CDR3 protein is CASSPRQNSPLHF. The CDR3, as DNA: TGTGCCAGCAGCCCCCGACAGAATTCACCCCTCCACTTT.

The rearrangement uses TRBV7-9 and TRBJ1-1; 9 nucleotides line up with TRBD1. The germline gives CDR1 SEHNR, CDR2 FQNEAQ (reference sequence). The ends lost 8 bases at V and 0 bases at J; junction bases unmatched: 10. The CDR3 runs to 16 residues. CDR3 amino acids: CASALYRGLMNTEAFF. DNA of the CDR3: TGTGCCAGCGCCCTATACAGGGGGCTAATGAACACTGAAGCTTTCTTT.

J is TRBJ1-4 and V is TRBV6-1; a possible D gene is TRBD1 (6 bases). The CDR3 has 16 residues. Trimming pared 2 bases from V and 0 bases from J, leaving 10 bases between. Germline V gene data show CDR1 as MNHNS and CDR2 as SASEGT. CDR3 residues: CASSERGAATNEKLFF. CDR3 DNA: TGTGCCAGCAGTGAACGGGGGGCTGCAACTAATGAAAAACTGTTTTTT.

A few counts support this clone. This chain uses TRBV5-4 with TRBJ2-3; 10 bases are a match to TRBD2. Germline trimming cut 4 bases from V and 2 bases from J; bases unmatched to any gene: 4. The CDR3 consists of 15 residues. The germline V gene has CDR1 SGHNT and CDR2 YYREEE (reference sequence). This CDR3 reads CASSRAGGTTDTQYF. CDR3 nucleotide sequence: TGTGCCAGCAGCCGAGCGGGGGGGACCACAGATACGCAGTATTTT.